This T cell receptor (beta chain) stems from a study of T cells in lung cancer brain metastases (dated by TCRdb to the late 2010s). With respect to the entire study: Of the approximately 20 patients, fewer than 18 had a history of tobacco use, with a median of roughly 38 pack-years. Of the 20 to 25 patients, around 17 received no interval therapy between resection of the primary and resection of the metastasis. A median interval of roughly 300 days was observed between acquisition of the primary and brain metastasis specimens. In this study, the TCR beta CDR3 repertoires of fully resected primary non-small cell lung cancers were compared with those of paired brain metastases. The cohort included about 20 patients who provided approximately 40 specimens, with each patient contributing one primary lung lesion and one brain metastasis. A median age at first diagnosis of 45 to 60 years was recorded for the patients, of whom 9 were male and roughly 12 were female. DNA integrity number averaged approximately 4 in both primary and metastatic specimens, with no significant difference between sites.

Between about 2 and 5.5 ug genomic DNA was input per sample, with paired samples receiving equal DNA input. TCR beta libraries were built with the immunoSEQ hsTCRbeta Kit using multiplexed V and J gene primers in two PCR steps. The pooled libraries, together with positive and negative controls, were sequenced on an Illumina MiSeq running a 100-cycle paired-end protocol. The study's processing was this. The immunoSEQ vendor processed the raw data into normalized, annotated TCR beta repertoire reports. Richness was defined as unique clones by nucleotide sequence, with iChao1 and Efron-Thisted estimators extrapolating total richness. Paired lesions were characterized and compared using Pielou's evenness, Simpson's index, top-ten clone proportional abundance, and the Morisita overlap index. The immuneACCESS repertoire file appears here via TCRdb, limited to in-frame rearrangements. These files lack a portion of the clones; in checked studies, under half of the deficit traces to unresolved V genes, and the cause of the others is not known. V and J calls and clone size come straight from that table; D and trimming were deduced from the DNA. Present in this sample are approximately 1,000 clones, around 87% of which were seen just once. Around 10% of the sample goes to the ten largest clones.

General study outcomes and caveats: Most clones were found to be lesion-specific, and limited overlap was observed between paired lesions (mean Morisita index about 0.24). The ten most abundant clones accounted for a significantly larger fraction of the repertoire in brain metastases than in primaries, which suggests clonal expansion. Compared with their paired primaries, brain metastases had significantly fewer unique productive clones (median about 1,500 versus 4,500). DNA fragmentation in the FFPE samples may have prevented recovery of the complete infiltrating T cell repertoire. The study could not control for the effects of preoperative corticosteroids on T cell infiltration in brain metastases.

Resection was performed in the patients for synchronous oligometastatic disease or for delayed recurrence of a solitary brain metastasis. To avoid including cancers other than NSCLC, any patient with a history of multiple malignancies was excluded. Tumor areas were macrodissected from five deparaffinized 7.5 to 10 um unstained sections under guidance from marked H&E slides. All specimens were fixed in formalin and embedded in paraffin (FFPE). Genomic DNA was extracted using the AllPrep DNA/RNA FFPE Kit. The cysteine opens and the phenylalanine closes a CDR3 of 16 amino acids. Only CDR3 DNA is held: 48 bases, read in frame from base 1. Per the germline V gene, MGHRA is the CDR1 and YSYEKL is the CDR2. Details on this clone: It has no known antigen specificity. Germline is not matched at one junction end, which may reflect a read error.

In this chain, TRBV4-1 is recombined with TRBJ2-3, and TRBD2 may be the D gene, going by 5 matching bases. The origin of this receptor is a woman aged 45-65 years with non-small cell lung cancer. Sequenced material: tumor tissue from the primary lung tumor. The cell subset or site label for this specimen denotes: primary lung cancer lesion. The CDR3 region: CASSQDGLRETDTQYF. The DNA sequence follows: TGCGCCAGTAGCCAAGATGGGCTGAGGGAAACAGATACGCAGTATTTT.